The next 22 T cell receptor beta chains were all read from a single sample in a study of T cell responses to AZD1222 COVID-19 vaccine. The assay was immunoSEQ multiplex PCR, and TCRdb's table has in-frame clones only and misses some. This sample yields approximately 76,000 clones, of which roughly 85% are seen a single time; roughly 3.1% belongs to the top ten. The sequencing used peripheral blood, collected on day 0 of AZD1222 vaccination. The receptors stem from an adult in good health.

The chain couples TRBV9 to TRBJ1-1, with D maybe TRBD1 (5 bases). Germline V gene sequence: CDR1 SGDLS, CDR2 YYNGEE. The V end was cut by 1 base, the J end by 1 base, with 20 bases between. The CDR3 runs to 18 residues. CDR3 in amino acids: CASSVSFQGEGGNTEAFF. The CDR3 coding sequence is TGTGCCAGCAGCGTATCCTTTCAGGGCGAGGGAGGGAACACTGAAGCTTTCTTT.

The chain recombines TRBV20-1 with TRBJ2-5; D gene unclear. V dropped 3 bases and J dropped 3 bases, with 14 bases sitting between them. The CDR3 runs 14 residues. The V gene's germline CDR1 is DFQATT and CDR2 SNEGSKA (reference sequence). Here the CDR3 DNA reads TGCAGTGCTAGTACCCAGAGAAGGGAAGAGACCCAGTACTTC. It yields the protein CSASTQRREETQYF.

This rearrangement joins TRBV2 to TRBJ2-1, with TRBD1 matching over 7 bases. Germline lookup yields CDR1 SNHLY and CDR2 FYNNEI. The CDR3 is 15 amino acids. V dropped 2 bases and J dropped 4; count of bases not matched to a gene: 5. The CDR3 spells CASSERRQGYNEQFF. CDR3 bases: TGTGCCAGCAGTGAAAGGCGACAGGGTTACAATGAGCAGTTCTTC.

The chain combines TRBV27 with TRBJ1-2, with D possibly being TRBD1 (5 bases). CDR3 length equals 12 residues. Trimming removed 6 bases from V and 4 bases from J, with 9 bases in between. Germline V gene lookup returns CDR1 MNHEY and CDR2 SMNVEV (reference sequence). CDR3 coding DNA: TGTGCCAGCAGAGCGGGGCCCTATGGCTACACCTTC. It translates to CASRAGPYGYTF.

The V gene is TRBV6-1, the J gene TRBJ2-3; D is uncertain. The V gene's germline CDR1 is MNHNS and CDR2 SASEGT. The CDR3 runs 14 residues. V lost 2 bases and J 8 bases, leaving 14 bases between the germline ends. The CDR3 loop reads CASSEQSADGTQYF. As DNA, the CDR3 is TGTGCCAGCAGTGAACAAAGTGCGGATGGTACGCAGTATTTT.

The rearrangement links TRBV7-2 to TRBJ2-2; a weak D match, TRBD2 (5 bases). The V end lost 6 bases, the J end lost 6 bases, and 17 bases lay between the germline ends. The CDR3 is 15 amino acids. Germline V gives CDR1 SGHTA, CDR2 FQGNSA. CDR3 amino acids: CASSPTRTGSGELFF. CDR3 sequence (DNA): TGTGCCAGCAGTCCTACCCGGACTGGGTCCGGGGAGCTGTTTTTT.

The gene calls are TRBV6-1 and TRBJ1-5; D gene ambiguous. Germline V lookup: CDR1 MNHNS, CDR2 SASEGT. V lost 1 base to trimming and J lost 10 bases, with 17 bases between them. This CDR3 has 15 amino acids. The CDR3 reads CASSEEDGALYPQHF. DNA for the CDR3: TGTGCCAGCAGTGAAGAGGACGGTGCGCTCTATCCCCAGCATTTT.

Written as DNA, the CDR3 is TGTGCCACCTACAGGGGCCAGGGGTCACCCCTCCACTTT. Amino acid sequence: CATYRGQGSPLHF. V and J are TRBV6-5 and TRBJ1-6, with TRBD1 identical over 7 bases. V gave up 10 bases and J gave up 10 bases; unmatched junction bases: 10. This CDR3 spans 13 amino acids. Per the germline V gene, CDR1 is MNHEY and CDR2 is SVGAGI.

The genes are TRBV2 and TRBJ1-5, with D possibly being TRBD1 (5 bases). The CDR3 sequence is 16 residues long. V lost 2 bases and J 0 bases, leaving 11 bases between the germline ends. The germline V gene has CDR1 SNHLY and CDR2 FYNNEI. The CDR3 here is CASSESGRASNQPQHF. The DNA of the CDR3 is TGTGCCAGCAGTGAAAGTGGCAGGGCTAGCAATCAGCCCCAGCATTTT.

J is TRBJ2-1 and V is TRBV18; TRBD1 aligns across 7 bases. The CDR3 is made up of 17 amino acids. The junction had 10 bases not matched to a gene; V was cut back by 1 base and J by 4 bases. Per germline, CDR1 KGHSH and CDR2 LQKENI. For the CDR3, the DNA is TGTGCCAGCTCACCACAAAGGGAGACAGGGATATACAATGAGCAGTTCTTC. Amino acids: CASSPQRETGIYNEQFF.

This rearrangement joins TRBV12-5 to TRBJ1-6; D is perhaps TRBD1 (5 bases). Germline loops: CDR1 LGHNT, CDR2 FRNRAP. The CDR3 extends over 18 amino acids. Trimming stripped 5 bases from V and 0 bases from J, with 17 bases between. This chain's CDR3 is CASGPPGWGSSYNSPLHF. The CDR3 nucleotides read TGTGCTAGTGGTCCCCCCGGTTGGGGCAGCTCCTATAATTCACCCCTCCACTTT.

This clone was picked up a small number of times. The V gene is TRBV25-1, the J gene TRBJ1-2; D is perhaps TRBD1 (5 bases). The V end lost 3 bases, the J end lost 4 bases, and 12 bases lay between the germline ends. CDR3 length: 14 amino acids. The V gene's germline CDR1 is MGHDK and CDR2 SYGVNS. CDR3 DNA: TGTGCCAGCAGTGATTCGGGACGGGGCTATGGCTACACCTTC. Translation gives CASSDSGRGYGYTF.

The chain recombines TRBV2 with TRBJ1-1; no firm D call. The germline V gene encodes CDR1 SNHLY and CDR2 FYNNEI. The length of the CDR3 is 13 residues. V lost 4 bases and J 0 bases, leaving 6 bases between the germline ends. The CDR3 DNA is TGTGCCAGCAGTGGGCGGATGAACACTGAAGCTTTCTTT. Protein sequence: CASSGRMNTEAFF.

V gene TRBV10-3 combines with J gene TRBJ1-3; 7 bases match TRBD1. The V segment lost 6 bases and the J segment 2 bases; nucleotides outside the gene matches: 1. Germline values: CDR1 ENHRY, CDR2 SYGVKD. This CDR3 comprises 13 residues. The CDR3 protein is CAISGTAGNTIYF. The CDR3 DNA sequence: TGTGCCATCAGCGGGACAGCTGGAAACACCATATATTTT.

The chain carries TRBV11-2 and TRBJ1-5, with TRBD1 as a possible D gene (6 bases). There are 15 residues in the CDR3. The germline V gene has CDR1 SGHAT and CDR2 FQNNGV. V was trimmed by 5 bases and J by 7 bases, leaving 18 bases between them. This chain's CDR3 is CASSATTGAGQPQHF. Written as DNA, the CDR3 is TGTGCCAGCAGCGCAACTACGGGGGCAGGACAGCCCCAGCATTTT. Full variable domain (remainder filled in from reference TRBV11-2 and TRBJ1-5): EAGVAQSPRYKIIEKRQSVAFWCNPISGHATLYWYQQILGQGPKLLIQFQNNGVVDDSQLPKDRFSAERLKGVDSTLKIQPAKLEDSAVYLCASSATTGAGQPQHFGDGTRLSIL.

V and J are TRBV7-2 and TRBJ1-2; no reliable D call. In germline, CDR1 is SGHTA, CDR2 FQGNSA. Between the trimmed V and J ends, which lost 5 bases and 11 bases, there was a span of 21 bases. The CDR3 consists of 14 residues. The CDR3 DNA reads TGTGCCAGCAGCCAGGCTTCCGCTTCGGTGTGGTACACCTTC. This sequence encodes CASSQASASVWYTF.

This sequence joins TRBV5-4 and TRBJ2-7, with 7 bases lining up with TRBD2. CDR1 is SGHNT and CDR2 is YYREEE in the germline V gene (reference sequence). This CDR3 has 15 residues. V shed 4 bases and J 4 bases; nucleotides not matched to a gene: 11. This chain's CDR3 is CASSIPIAGGYEQYF. The CDR3 bases are TGTGCCAGCAGCATACCTATAGCGGGTGGATACGAGCAGTACTTC.

V usage is TRBV11-2 and J usage is TRBJ1-1, with D perhaps matching TRBD1 (6 bases). The CDR3 covers 16 residues. Trimming took 5 bases from V and 1 from J, leaving 17 bases between them. Germline V gene data show CDR1 as SGHAT and CDR2 as FQNNGV. CDR3 nucleotides: TGTGCCAGCAGCCTTGCGGGGGGCGGCGGGAACACTGAAGCTTTCTTT. Encoded protein: CASSLAGGGGNTEAFF.

The gene calls are TRBV5-6 and TRBJ2-1; 10 bases fit TRBD1. This CDR3 comprises 14 residues. The junction had 3 bases not matched to a gene; V was cut back by 4 bases and J by 5 bases. Germline V gives CDR1 SGHDT, CDR2 YYEEEE. As DNA, the CDR3 is TGTGCCAGCAGCGAGGACAGGGGGGACAATGAGCAGTTCTTC. This codes for CASSEDRGDNEQFF. Based on the CDR3 plus reference TRBV5-6 and TRBJ2-1, the full variable domain is DAGVTQSPTHLIKTRGQQVTLRCSPKSGHDTVSWYQQALGQGPQFIFQYYEEEERQRGNFPDRFSGHQFPNYSSELNVNALLLGDSALYLCASSEDRGDNEQFFGPGTRLTVL.

The J gene is TRBJ1-6, the V gene TRBV11-2, with a possible D match to TRBD1 (5 bases). Germline V gene data show CDR1 as SGHAT and CDR2 as FQNNGV. V was cut by 4 bases and J by 0 bases, with 10 bases left in between. CDR3 length: 16 amino acids. The CDR3 DNA reads as TGTGCCAGCAGCTCCTCAGGGAGCTCCTATAATTCACCCCTCCACTTT. Protein: CASSSSGSSYNSPLHF.

The chain couples TRBV6-5 to TRBJ2-7; 7 bases fit TRBD1. V lost 5 bases, J lost 2 bases, and 9 bases stayed unmatched. This CDR3 has 15 residues. The V gene's germline CDR1 is MNHEY and CDR2 SVGAGI. CDR3 sequence (DNA): TGTGCCAGCAGTCCGGTGACAGGGAGCACCTACGAGCAGTACTTC. It yields the protein CASSPVTGSTYEQYF.

The chain is built from TRBV3-1 (or the pseudogene TRBV3-2) and TRBJ1-3; D remains unclear. The CDR3 totals 15 residues. CDR1 and CDR2 (germline): LGHDT, YNNKEL (reference sequence). V was clipped by 4 bases and J by 0 bases, with 10 bases between them. The CDR3 DNA follows: TGTGCCAGCAGCCGAACCACCGACTCTGGAAACACCATATATTTT. This translates into CASSRTTDSGNTIYF.